The table lists the clone carrying this T cell receptor (beta chain) with many counts. Its specificity is not known. The sample belongs to a study of T cells after posttransplantation cyclophosphamide. TCRdb's copy holds only in-frame clones and misses some; the assay was immunoSEQ multiplex PCR. This repertoire lists about 33,000 clones without singletons; about 1.2% sits in the top ten. Germline CDR1 is SGHVS and CDR2 is FNYEAQ. The CDR3 is made up of 14 amino acids. J lost 4 bases, V lost 6 bases, and 7 bases had no gene match. Regarding the study as a whole: Skin or GI-infiltrating T cells shared few TRB sequences with blood.

This chain joins TRBV7-6 and TRBJ2-7; 9 bases align to TRBD2. This TCR was sampled from a girl between 10 and 17 years old in good health, CMV-negative, and a related stem cell transplant donor. The sequenced sample was PBMCs. The CDR3 here is CASSSSGSGYEQYF. In DNA, the CDR3 is TGTGCCAGCAGTAGTAGCGGGAGCGGGTACGAGCAGTACTTC.